These 23 T cell receptor beta chains share one sample of origin, sequenced in a study of siplizumab effects on memory and regulatory T cells (dated by TCRdb to about 2019). Library creation used the immunoSEQ multiplex PCR assay. In TCRdb, the immuneACCESS table is reduced to in-frame sequences with V and J assigned. These tables do not hold every clone; where another copy was compared, an unresolved V gene accounts for under half, and the others remain unexplained. This sample lists 13,000 or so clones; 30% to 40% were detected once. The ten most abundant clones make up around 10% of the sample. No antigen is known for these receptors. For 6 days, cells in the mixed lymphocyte reaction were kept in coculture at 37 degrees C. The sequenced material came from CFSE-low (dividing) CD8+ T cells sorted from an allogeneic mixed lymphocyte reaction. The receptors originated from a human donor in good health; the cells came from an allogeneic mixed lymphocyte reaction.

This clone showed up just a few times. J is TRBJ2-7 and V is TRBV27; 9 bases match TRBD2. This CDR3 contains 15 residues. V lost 5 bases to trimming and J lost 2 bases; unmatched junction nucleotides: 7. CDR1 MNHEY and CDR2 SMNVEV come from the germline V gene (reference sequence). As DNA, the CDR3 is TGTGCCAGCAGTACACGACTAGCGGCCACCTACGAGCAGTACTTC. Amino acid sequence: CASSTRLAATYEQYF.

This clone was seen a few times. The V gene is TRBV7-9, the J gene TRBJ2-3; 10 bases are shared with TRBD2. The V gene's germline CDR1 is SEHNR and CDR2 FQNEAQ (reference sequence). Unmatched junction bases numbered 2, after V lost 4 bases and J lost 1 base. This CDR3 has 15 residues. Written as DNA, the CDR3 is TGTGCCAGCAGCTCGGGGACTAGCGGCACAGATACGCAGTATTTT. This sequence encodes CASSSGTSGTDTQYF.

A few counts support this clone. The chain employs TRBV19 and TRBJ2-1; 10 bases agree with TRBD2. J was trimmed by 4 bases and V by 3 bases; bases with no gene match: 6. The CDR3 has 16 amino acids. CDR1 is LNHDA, CDR2 SQIVND, per germline (reference sequence). Here the CDR3 DNA reads TGTGCCAGTAGTATTGGGCTAGCGGGAGCATACAATGAGCAGTTCTTC. Protein product: CASSIGLAGAYNEQFF.

In its sample, this clone was seen a few times. The chain employs TRBV10-3 and TRBJ1-1; 7 nucleotides line up with TRBD1. This CDR3 contains 13 residues. The germline CDR1 and CDR2 sequences are ENHRY and SYGVKD. The trim removed 5 bases at V and 4 bases at J, leaving 4 bases unmatched. The CDR3 here is CAISQGGSTEAFF. The CDR3 nucleotides are TGTGCCATCAGTCAGGGGGGGAGCACTGAAGCTTTCTTT.

V and J are TRBV7-2 and TRBJ2-5; tentative D call: TRBD2 (5 bases). CDR3 length: 14 residues. Trimming took off 0 bases at V and 4 bases at J, with 9 bases between the two ends. The germline CDR1 and CDR2 sequences are SGHTA and FQGNSA. The CDR3 loop is CASSLALRVETQYF. Here the CDR3 DNA reads TGTGCCAGCAGCTTAGCCTTGAGGGTAGAGACCCAGTACTTC.

The chain uses TRBV27 and TRBJ2-2; D not resolved. This CDR3 spans 15 amino acids. The ends were cut back, 6 bases at V and 3 bases at J, with 14 bases in the middle. CDR1 and CDR2 from the germline V gene are MNHEY and SMNVEV (reference sequence). DNA of the CDR3: TGTGCCAGCAGAACACACAACACCTACACCGGGGAGCTGTTTTTT. Translation gives CASRTHNTYTGELFF.

A word on this clone: This may stem from a read error, because a much larger clone lies one nucleotide away. Other DNA sequences in this specimen translate into the identical CDR3. The chain uses TRBV6-1 and TRBJ1-2; TRBD1 matches 9 bases. The CDR3 length is 16 residues. The germline V gene has CDR1 MNHNS and CDR2 SASEGT. V shed 3 bases, J shed 7 bases, and the junction held 12 bases outside the gene matches. CDR3 DNA: TGTGCCAGCAGTGAGCCTATGGACAGGGGAACGCTTGGCTACACCTTC. It encodes CASSEPMDRGTLGYTF.

This clone is categorized as medium-sized. The chain combines TRBV11-2 with TRBJ2-1; 7 bases are a match to TRBD1. The V gene end was trimmed by 5 bases and the J gene end by 9 bases; junction bases not matched to a gene: 1. CDR1 SGHAT and CDR2 FQNNGV come from the germline V gene. The CDR3 is 11 amino acids. CDR3 region: CASSPGGEQFF. Here the CDR3 DNA reads TGTGCCAGCAGCCCAGGGGGTGAGCAGTTCTTC.

This chain links TRBV5-8 with TRBJ2-5; D is unclear. Germline V gene sequence: CDR1 SGHTS, CDR2 YDEGEE. The CDR3 sequence is 16 residues long. V dropped 6 bases and J dropped 3 bases, with 21 bases sitting between them. Here the CDR3 DNA reads TGTGCCAGCACAACCCCCTGGAACCGGGTGGAAGAGACCCAGTACTTC. Protein: CASTTPWNRVEETQYF.

The chain is built from TRBV6-5 and TRBJ1-5; the D is unclear. Between the trimmed V and J ends, which lost 2 bases and 2 bases, there was a span of 10 bases. This CDR3 comprises 15 residues. The V gene's germline CDR1 is MNHEY and CDR2 SVGAGI. The CDR3 DNA reads TGTGCCAGCAGTTACGGGTTGTTTGGCAATCAGCCCCAGCATTTT. Protein product: CASSYGLFGNQPQHF.

This clone has only a few counts. Mismatch with germline at one junction end may stem from a read error. The V and J genes are TRBV7-7 and TRBJ2-3; 9 bases are a match to TRBD1. The CDR3 sequence is 15 residues long. CDR1 is SSHAT and CDR2 is FNYEAQ in the germline V gene (reference sequence). CDR3 bases: TGTGCTAGCAGCTTAGGGGGACAGGGAGAGGATACGCAGTATTTT. Translating it yields CASSLGGQGEDTQYF.

This chain uses TRBV5-6 with TRBJ2-1, with 7 bases matching TRBD2. The CDR3 has 17 residues. The V segment lost 5 bases and the J segment 8 bases; nucleotides outside the gene matches: 19. Germline-derived CDR1 and CDR2 are SGHDT and YYEEEE. CDR3 protein: CASSPTGVGSGGDEQFF. CDR3 coding DNA: TGTGCCAGCAGTCCCACCGGTGTCGGGAGTGGGGGGGATGAGCAGTTCTTC.

This clone is classed as medium-sized. The chain employs TRBV6-5 and TRBJ2-2; a weak D match, TRBD2 (5 bases). The CDR3 is 14 residues long. Germline V CDR1 and CDR2: MNHEY, SVGAGI. V lost 1 base and J 4 bases, leaving 7 bases between the germline ends. Here the CDR3 reads CASSYWESTGELFF. For the CDR3, the DNA is TGTGCCAGCAGTTACTGGGAGAGCACCGGGGAGCTGTTTTTT.

The rearrangement uses TRBV11-3 and TRBJ2-5; TRBD2 agrees at 10 bases. CDR1 and CDR2 from the germline V gene are SGHNT and YENEEA. CDR3 size: 15 residues. V lost 1 base, J lost 5 bases, and 4 bases stayed unmatched. CDR3 region: CASSLALAGAETQYF. The CDR3 nucleotides read TGTGCCAGCAGCTTAGCCCTAGCGGGGGCGGAGACCCAGTACTTC.

This chain links TRBV27 with TRBJ1-1, with unresolved D. Between the trimmed V and J ends, which lost 5 bases and 4 bases, there was a span of 17 bases. Germline V gives CDR1 MNHEY, CDR2 SMNVEV (reference sequence). This CDR3 has 15 amino acids. CDR3 sequence (DNA): TGTGCCAGCAGTCTCGTACCCATTCAGGTCACTGAAGCTTTCTTT. Protein sequence: CASSLVPIQVTEAFF.

The sample holds a few counts of this clone. This sequence joins TRBV7-9 and TRBJ1-3, with 9 positions matching TRBD1. Germline V gives CDR1 SEHNR, CDR2 FQNEAQ (reference sequence). The CDR3 length is 16 residues. The V segment lost 2 bases and the J segment 0 bases; nucleotides outside the gene matches: 2. The CDR3 nucleotides read TGTGCCAGCAGCTTAACAGGGGGCCGCTCTGGAAACACCATATATTTT. This encodes CASSLTGGRSGNTIYF.

V gene TRBV19 combines with J gene TRBJ2-5, with 11 bases that match TRBD2. Trimming removed 5 bases from V and 3 bases from J; junction bases left unmatched: 8. The CDR3 totals 16 residues. Germline CDR1 is LNHDA and CDR2 is SQIVND (reference sequence). The CDR3 DNA sequence: TGTGCCAGTAGTGTAACTAGCGGGGGAGGGAAAGAGACCCAGTACTTC. It encodes CASSVTSGGGKETQYF.

The rearrangement joins TRBV19 to TRBJ2-1; D not resolved. V dropped 3 bases and J dropped 5 bases, with 5 bases sitting between them. This CDR3 has 12 residues. Germline V gives CDR1 LNHDA, CDR2 SQIVND (reference sequence). CDR3 nucleotide sequence: TGTGCCAGTAGTATGATGCACAATGAGCAGTTCTTC. Its translation is CASSMMHNEQFF.

Turning to this clone: A much larger clonotype is one base distant, so this may be a read error. J is TRBJ2-5 and V is TRBV13, with TRBD1 identical over 9 bases. The tail of the sequence fits TRBJ2-7 better, so the J call may be wrong. CDR3 size: 14 residues. Per the germline V gene, CDR1 is PRHDT and CDR2 is FYEKMQ (reference sequence). In DNA form, the CDR3 reads TGTGCCAGCAGCTCCGGGACAGGGAACTACGAGCAGTACTTC. Protein: CASSSGTGNYEQYF.

The chain carries TRBV27 and TRBJ1-1; tentatively, D is TRBD1 (5 bases). CDR1 is MNHEY, CDR2 SMNVEV, per germline (reference sequence). Between the trimmed V and J ends, which lost 6 bases and 8 bases, there was a span of 10 bases. The CDR3 has 11 amino acids. The chain's CDR3 is CASRGGVEAFF. The CDR3 region has the DNA TGTGCCAGCAGGGGGGGGGTGGAAGCTTTCTTT.

This clone is a singleton in its sample. V usage is TRBV7-8 and J usage is TRBJ2-1; 7 nucleotides agree with TRBD2. CDR1 and CDR2 (germline): SGHVS, FQNEAQ. The V segment lost 10 bases and the J segment 6 bases; nucleotides outside the gene matches: 12. CDR3 size: 14 residues. The CDR3 DNA reads TGTGCCACCCGGTTGATAGCGGGCTTCAATGAGCAGTTCTTC. Its translation is CATRLIAGFNEQFF.

This clone was seen a handful of times. The rearrangement links TRBV7-9 to TRBJ2-7, with D perhaps TRBD2 (5 bases). The CDR3 contains 14 residues. V shed 0 bases and J shed 6 bases, with 12 bases lying between them. From germline, CDR1 is SEHNR and CDR2 FQNEAQ (reference sequence). The CDR3 is CASSLADLPAEQYF. The CDR3 DNA is TGTGCCAGCAGCTTAGCGGACTTACCGGCCGAGCAGTACTTC. Using reference TRBV7-9 and TRBJ2-7 for the parts outside the CDR3, the full variable domain is DTGVSQNPRHKITKRGQNVTFRCDPISEHNRLYWYRQTLGQGPEFLTYFQNEAQLEKSRLLSDRFSAERPKGSFSTLEIQRTEQGDSAMYLCASSLADLPAEQYFGPGTRLTVT.

This clone was counted a single time. V and J are TRBV5-1 and TRBJ2-1; D is perhaps TRBD1 (6 bases). The CDR3 is 12 residues long. The V end lost 3 bases, the J end lost 9 bases, and 10 bases lay between the germline ends. From germline, CDR1 is SGHRS and CDR2 YFSETQ. The CDR3 loop reads CASSYTGSEQFF. The CDR3, as DNA: TGCGCCAGCAGCTATACAGGGTCTGAGCAGTTCTTC.